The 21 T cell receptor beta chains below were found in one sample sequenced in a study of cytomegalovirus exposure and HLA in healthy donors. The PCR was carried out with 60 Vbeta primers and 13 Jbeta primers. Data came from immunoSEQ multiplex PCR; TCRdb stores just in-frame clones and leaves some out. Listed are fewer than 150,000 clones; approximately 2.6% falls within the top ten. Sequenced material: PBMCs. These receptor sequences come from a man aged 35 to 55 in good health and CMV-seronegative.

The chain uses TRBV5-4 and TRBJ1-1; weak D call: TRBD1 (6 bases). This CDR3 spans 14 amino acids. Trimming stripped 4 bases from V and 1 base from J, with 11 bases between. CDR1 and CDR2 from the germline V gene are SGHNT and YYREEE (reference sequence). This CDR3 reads CASSPMTGNTEAFF. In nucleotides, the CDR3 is TGTGCCAGCAGCCCAATGACAGGGAACACTGAAGCTTTCTTT.

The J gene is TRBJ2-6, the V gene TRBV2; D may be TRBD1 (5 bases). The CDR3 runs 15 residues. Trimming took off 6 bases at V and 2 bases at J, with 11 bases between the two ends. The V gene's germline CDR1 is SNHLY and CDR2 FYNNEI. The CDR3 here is CASRADSAGANVLTF. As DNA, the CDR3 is TGTGCCAGCAGGGCAGACAGTGCTGGGGCCAACGTCCTGACTTTC.

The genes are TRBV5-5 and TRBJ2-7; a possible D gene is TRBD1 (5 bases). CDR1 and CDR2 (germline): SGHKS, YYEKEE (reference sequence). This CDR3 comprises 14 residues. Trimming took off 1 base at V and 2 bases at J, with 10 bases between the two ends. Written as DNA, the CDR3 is TGTGCCAGCAGCTTGTATACAGGCACCTACGAGCAGTACTTC. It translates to CASSLYTGTYEQYF.

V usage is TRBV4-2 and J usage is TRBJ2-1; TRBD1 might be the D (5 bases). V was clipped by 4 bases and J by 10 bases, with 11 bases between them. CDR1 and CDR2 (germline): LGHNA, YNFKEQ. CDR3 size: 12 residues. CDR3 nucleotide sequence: TGTGCCAGCAGCCGGACACCATGGGAGCAGTTCTTC. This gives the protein CASSRTPWEQFF.

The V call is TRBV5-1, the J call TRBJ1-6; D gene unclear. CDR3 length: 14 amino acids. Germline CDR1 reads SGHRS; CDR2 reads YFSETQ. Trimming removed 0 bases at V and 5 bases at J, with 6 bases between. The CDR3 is CASSLGQDNSPLHF. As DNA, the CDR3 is TGCGCCAGCAGCTTGGGCCAGGATAATTCACCCCTCCACTTT.

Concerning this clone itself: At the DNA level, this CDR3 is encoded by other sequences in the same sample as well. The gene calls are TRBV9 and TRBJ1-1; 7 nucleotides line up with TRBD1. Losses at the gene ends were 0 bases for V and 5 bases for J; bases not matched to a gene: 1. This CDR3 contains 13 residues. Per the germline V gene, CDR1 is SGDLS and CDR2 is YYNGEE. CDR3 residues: CASSVGTGTEAFF. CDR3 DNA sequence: TGTGCCAGCAGCGTAGGGACAGGTACTGAAGCTTTCTTT.

DNA of the CDR3: TGTGCCAGTAGTACCACAGGGAACTCCTACGAGCAGTACTTC. Protein sequence: CASSTTGNSYEQYF. The chain couples TRBV19 to TRBJ2-7; weak D call: TRBD1 (6 bases). The V end was cut by 4 bases, the J end by 0 bases, with 10 bases between. The CDR3 is 14 amino acids. CDR1 LNHDA and CDR2 SQIVND come from the germline V gene (reference sequence).

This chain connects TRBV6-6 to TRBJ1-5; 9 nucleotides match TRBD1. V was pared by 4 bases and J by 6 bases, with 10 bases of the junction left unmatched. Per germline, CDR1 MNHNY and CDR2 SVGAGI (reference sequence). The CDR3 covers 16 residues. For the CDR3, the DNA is TGTGCCAGCAGTTTCCAGACAGGGGGTATGGTTCAGCCCCAGCATTTT. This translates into CASSFQTGGMVQPQHF.

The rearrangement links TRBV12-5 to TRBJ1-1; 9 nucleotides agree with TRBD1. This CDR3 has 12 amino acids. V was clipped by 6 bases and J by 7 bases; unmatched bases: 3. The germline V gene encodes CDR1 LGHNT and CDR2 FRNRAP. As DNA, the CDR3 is TGTGCTAGTGGCAAGGGACAGGGTGAAGCTTTCTTT. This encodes CASGKGQGEAFF.

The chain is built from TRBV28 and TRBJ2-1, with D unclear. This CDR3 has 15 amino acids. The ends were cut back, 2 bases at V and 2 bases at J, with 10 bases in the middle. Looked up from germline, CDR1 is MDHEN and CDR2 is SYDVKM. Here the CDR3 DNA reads TGTGCCAGCAGTTTAACTGCCGCTACCTACAATGAGCAGTTCTTC. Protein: CASSLTAATYNEQFF.

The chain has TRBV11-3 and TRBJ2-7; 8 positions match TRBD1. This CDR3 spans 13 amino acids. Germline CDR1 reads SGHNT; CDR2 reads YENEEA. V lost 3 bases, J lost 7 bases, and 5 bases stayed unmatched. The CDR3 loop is CASSFGQGGEQYF. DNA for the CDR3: TGTGCCAGCAGCTTTGGACAGGGAGGTGAGCAGTACTTC. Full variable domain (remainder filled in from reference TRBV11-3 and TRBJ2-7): EAGVVQSPRYKIIEKKQPVAFWCNPISGHNTLYWYLQNLGQGPELLIRYENEEAVDDSQLPKDRFSAERLKGVDSTLKIQPAELGDSAVYLCASSFGQGGEQYFGPGTRLTVT.

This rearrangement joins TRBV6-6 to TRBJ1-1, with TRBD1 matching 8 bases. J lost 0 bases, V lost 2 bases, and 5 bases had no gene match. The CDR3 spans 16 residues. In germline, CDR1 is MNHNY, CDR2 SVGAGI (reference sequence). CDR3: CASSYTRTGMNTEAFF. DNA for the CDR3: TGTGCCAGCAGTTACACCAGGACAGGGATGAACACTGAAGCTTTCTTT.

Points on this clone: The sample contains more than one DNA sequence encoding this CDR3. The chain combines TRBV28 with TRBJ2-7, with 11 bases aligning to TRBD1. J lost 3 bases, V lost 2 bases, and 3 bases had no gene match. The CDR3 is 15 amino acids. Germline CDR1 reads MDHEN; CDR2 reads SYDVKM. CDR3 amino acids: CASSLAGTGGYEQYF. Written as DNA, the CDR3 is TGTGCCAGCAGTTTAGCCGGGACAGGGGGCTACGAGCAGTACTTC.

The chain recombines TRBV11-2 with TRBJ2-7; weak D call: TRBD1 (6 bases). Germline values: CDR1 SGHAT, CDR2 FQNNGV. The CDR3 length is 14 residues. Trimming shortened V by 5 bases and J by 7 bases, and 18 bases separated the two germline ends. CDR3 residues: CASSAITGTGEQYF. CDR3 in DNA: TGTGCCAGCAGCGCTATCACAGGGACGGGGGAGCAGTACTTC.

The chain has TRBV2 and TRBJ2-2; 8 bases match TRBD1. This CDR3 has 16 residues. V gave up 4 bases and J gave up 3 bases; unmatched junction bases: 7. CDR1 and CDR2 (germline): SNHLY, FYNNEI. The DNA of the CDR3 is TGTGCCAGCAGTGGGCCTCTGACAGGGGACACCGGGGAGCTGTTTTTT. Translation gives CASSGPLTGDTGELFF.

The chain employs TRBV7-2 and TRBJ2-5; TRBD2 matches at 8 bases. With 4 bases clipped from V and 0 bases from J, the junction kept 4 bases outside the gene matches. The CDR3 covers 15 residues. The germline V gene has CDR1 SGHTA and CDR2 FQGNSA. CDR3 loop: CASSWPLADQETQYF. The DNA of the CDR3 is TGTGCCAGCAGCTGGCCACTAGCGGACCAAGAGACCCAGTACTTC.

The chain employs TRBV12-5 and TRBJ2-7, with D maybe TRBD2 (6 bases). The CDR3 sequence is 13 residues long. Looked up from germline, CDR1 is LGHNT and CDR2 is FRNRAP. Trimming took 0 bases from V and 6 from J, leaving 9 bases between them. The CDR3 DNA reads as TGTGCTAGTGGTTTGGTAACTAGCCGCGAGCAGTACTTC. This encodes CASGLVTSREQYF.

Here the CDR3 DNA reads TGTGCCAGCGGAGCGGGGGCGGTGAATGAGCAGTTCTTC. Translated: CASGAGAVNEQFF. V is TRBV2 and J is TRBJ2-1; 8 bases are shared with TRBD2. Germline CDR1 is SNHLY and CDR2 is FYNNEI. CDR3 length: 13 amino acids. Trimming cost V 8 bases and J 7 bases; bases outside gene matches: 7.

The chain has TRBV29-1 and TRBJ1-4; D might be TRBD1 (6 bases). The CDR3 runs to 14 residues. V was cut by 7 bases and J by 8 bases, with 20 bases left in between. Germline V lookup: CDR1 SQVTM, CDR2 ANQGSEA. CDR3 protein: CSAGTTLIREKLFF. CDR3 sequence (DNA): TGCAGCGCCGGGACAACGCTTATTAGGGAAAAACTGTTTTTT.

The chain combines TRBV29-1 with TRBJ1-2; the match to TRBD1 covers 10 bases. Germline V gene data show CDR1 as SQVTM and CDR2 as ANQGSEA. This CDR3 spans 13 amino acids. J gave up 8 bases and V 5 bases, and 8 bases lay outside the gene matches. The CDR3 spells CSVSRTGGLGYTF. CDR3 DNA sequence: TGCAGCGTTTCTAGGACAGGGGGACTAGGCTACACCTTC.

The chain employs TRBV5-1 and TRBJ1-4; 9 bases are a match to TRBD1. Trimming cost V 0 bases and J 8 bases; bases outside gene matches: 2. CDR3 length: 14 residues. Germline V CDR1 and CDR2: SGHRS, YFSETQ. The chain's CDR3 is CASSLGDREEKLFF. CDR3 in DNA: TGCGCCAGCAGCTTGGGGGACAGGGAAGAAAAACTGTTTTTT.